This passage covers 20 T cell receptor beta chains from one sample sequenced in a study of Ad26.COV2.S vaccination and SARS-CoV-2 variants. The treatment was: about 20 received Ad26.COV2.S at low or high dose, single or two shots; about 5 received placebo; per-sample allocation not given. Sampling happened 63 days after the first vaccine or placebo injection. The method was immunoSEQ multiplex PCR; TCRdb's version includes in-frame clones alone and lacks a portion of them. The sample records about 280,000 clones, over 75% being singletons. The source was peripheral blood, collected in a trial of Ad26.COV2.S vaccine versus placebo. These receptors came from a person between 18 and 65 years old who received the Ad26.COV2.S COVID-19 vaccine or a placebo.

This clone appeared a few times. The chain links TRBV10-1 to TRBJ2-1; tentative D call: TRBD1 (7 bases). CDR1 is WNHNN and CDR2 is SYGVQD in the germline V gene (reference sequence). This CDR3 region has 15 residues. V was trimmed by 2 bases and J by 4 bases, leaving 12 bases between them. The CDR3 DNA follows: TGCGCCAGCAGTGAGGGCGGGACAGTGTACAATGAGCAGTTCTTC. Amino acid sequence: CASSEGGTVYNEQFF.

This chain connects TRBV5-6 to TRBJ1-5, with D tentatively TRBD1 (6 bases). The CDR3 covers 15 residues. The V gene lost 4 bases and the J gene lost 2 bases, with 13 bases spanning the gap. Germline V gene data show CDR1 as SGHDT and CDR2 as YYEEEE. Written as DNA, the CDR3 is TGTGCCAGCAGCCCGCGGGGGCAGCGCAATCAGCCCCAGCATTTT. Translation gives CASSPRGQRNQPQHF.

The chain recombines TRBV6-1 with TRBJ1-1; the match to TRBD1 covers 9 bases. This CDR3 has 16 residues. The germline V gene has CDR1 MNHNS and CDR2 SASEGT. The V and J ends lost 3 bases and 0 bases, in that order; junction bases with no gene match: 5. The CDR3 DNA reads TGTGCCAGCAGTGATCGACAGGGGGGCATGAACACTGAAGCTTTCTTT. It codes for CASSDRQGGMNTEAFF.

The chain recombines TRBV4-1 with TRBJ2-2; D may be TRBD1 (6 bases). The length of the CDR3 is 15 residues. Germline CDR1 is MGHRA and CDR2 is YSYEKL. V was cut by 6 bases and J by 4 bases, with 15 bases left in between. This chain's CDR3 is CASSPQGYGTGELFF. DNA of the CDR3: TGCGCCAGCAGTCCACAGGGATACGGCACCGGGGAGCTGTTTTTT.

The chain recombines TRBV2 with TRBJ1-5, with no clear D. Germline lookup yields CDR1 SNHLY and CDR2 FYNNEI. The CDR3 loop spans 15 amino acids. Trimming removed 3 bases from V and 0 bases from J, with 9 bases in between. Here the CDR3 reads CASSESAYSNQPQHF. CDR3 nucleotide sequence: TGTGCCAGCAGTGAGTCAGCTTATAGCAATCAGCCCCAGCATTTT.

The chain carries TRBV14 and TRBJ2-7; D could derive from TRBD1 or TRBD2 (6 bases each). The CDR3 loop spans 14 amino acids. Germline V lookup: CDR1 SGHDN, CDR2 FVKESK. Trimming shortened V by 2 bases and J by 4 bases, and 12 bases separated the two germline ends. This chain's CDR3 is CASSQRTGRYEQYF. The CDR3 nucleotides read TGTGCCAGCAGCCAACGTACAGGGAGGTACGAGCAGTACTTC.

CDR3 residues: CASSFSGLAGYYEQYF. Here the CDR3 DNA reads TGTGCCAGCAGTTTTTCTGGACTAGCGGGTTACTACGAGCAGTACTTC. The chain has TRBV27 and TRBJ2-7, with TRBD2 matching 11 bases. The CDR3 sequence is 16 residues long. Germline V gene sequence: CDR1 MNHEY, CDR2 SMNVEV (reference sequence). V shed 3 bases, J shed 3 bases, and the junction held 7 bases outside the gene matches.

This clone was seen a handful of times. Other DNA sequences in the sample encode the same CDR3. J is TRBJ1-5 and V is TRBV19; no firm D call. With 3 bases removed from V and 0 bases from J, the gap between germline ends came to 9 bases. Looked up from germline, CDR1 is LNHDA and CDR2 is SQIVND (reference sequence). CDR3 length: 15 residues. The CDR3 spells CASSIGQYSNQPQHF. The CDR3 DNA is TGTGCCAGTAGTATCGGCCAATATAGCAATCAGCCCCAGCATTTT.

This clone was counted only a few times. The chain has TRBV6-6 and TRBJ2-7, with TRBD2 as a possible D gene (6 bases). Trimming shortened V by 2 bases and J by 1 base, and 9 bases separated the two germline ends. The CDR3 loop spans 14 amino acids. Germline CDR1 MNHNY, CDR2 SVGAGI (reference sequence). In nucleotides, the CDR3 is TGTGCCAGCAGTTACCAAGGAGGGTCCTACGAGCAGTACTTC. Encoded protein: CASSYQGGSYEQYF.

This rearrangement joins TRBV10-3 to TRBJ2-2; 7 nucleotides match TRBD2. Germline CDR1 and CDR2: ENHRY and SYGVKD. Trimming removed 1 base from V and 4 bases from J; junction bases left unmatched: 3. There are 15 residues in the CDR3. CDR3 protein: CAISEWGGSTGELFF. CDR3 DNA sequence: TGTGCCATCAGTGAGTGGGGGGGAAGCACCGGGGAGCTGTTTTTT.

Here the CDR3 DNA reads TGCGCCAGCAGCCAAGAGCGAAGCACAGATACGCAGTATTTT. Translation: CASSQERSTDTQYF. This chain connects TRBV4-1 to TRBJ2-3; unclear D gene. Trimming took 0 bases from V and 0 from J, leaving 4 bases between them. CDR1 is MGHRA, CDR2 YSYEKL, per germline. CDR3 length equals 14 residues.

The chain combines TRBV19 with TRBJ2-1; D assignment may be TRBD1 or TRBD2 (5 bases each). Trimming removed 1 base from V and 10 bases from J, with 8 bases in between. This CDR3 comprises 12 residues. Germline lookup yields CDR1 LNHDA and CDR2 SQIVND (reference sequence). The CDR3 spells CASSIGGFEQFF. The CDR3 DNA sequence: TGTGCCAGTAGTATAGGGGGGTTCGAGCAGTTCTTC.

This rearrangement joins TRBV6-1 to TRBJ1-2, with D possibly TRBD1 on 5 matching bases. V shed 3 bases and J shed 3 bases, with 11 bases lying between them. This CDR3 contains 14 residues. The germline V gene has CDR1 MNHNS and CDR2 SASEGT. The CDR3 bases are TGTGCCAGCAGTGAGGGACTCTCGGACTATGGCTACACCTTC. Its translation: CASSEGLSDYGYTF.

Note on this clone: In the same sample, other DNA sequences code for this CDR3. V usage is TRBV3-1 (or the pseudogene TRBV3-2) and J usage is TRBJ2-7; D unclear. CDR1 is LGHDT, CDR2 YNNKEL, per germline (reference sequence). The V end lost 0 bases, the J end lost 1 base, and 1 base lay between the germline ends. The length of the CDR3 is 12 residues. The CDR3 region is CASSQDSYEQYF. The CDR3 region has the DNA TGTGCCAGCAGCCAAGATTCCTACGAGCAGTACTTC.

The chain has TRBV5-1 and TRBJ2-2, with 11 bases that match TRBD2. Trimming took 5 bases from V and 5 from J; bases not matched to a gene: 11. This CDR3 region has 17 residues. Germline V gene lookup returns CDR1 SGHRS and CDR2 YFSETQ. The CDR3: CASRRQTSGSRTGELFF. CDR3 coding DNA: TGCGCCAGCAGACGTCAAACTAGCGGGAGTCGGACCGGGGAGCTGTTTTTT.

V and J are TRBV5-1 and TRBJ2-7; 12 bases map to TRBD2. Germline V gene sequence: CDR1 SGHRS, CDR2 YFSETQ. V shed 1 base and J 2 bases; nucleotides not matched to a gene: 4. This CDR3 contains 16 residues. CDR3 region: CASSLSTSGRPYEQYF. The CDR3 DNA sequence: TGCGCCAGCAGCTTGAGTACTAGCGGGAGGCCCTACGAGCAGTACTTC.

The J gene is TRBJ1-2, the V gene TRBV5-8; TRBD1 agrees at 8 bases. The CDR3 runs to 14 residues. Germline trimming cut 4 bases from V and 2 bases from J; bases unmatched to any gene: 4. The germline V gene encodes CDR1 SGHTS and CDR2 YDEGEE. The CDR3 region is CASSPGQGNYGYTF. The DNA of the CDR3 is TGTGCCAGCAGCCCAGGACAGGGAAACTATGGCTACACCTTC. Full variable domain (outside the CDR3, taken from reference TRBV5-8 and TRBJ1-2): EAGVTQSPTHLIKTRGQQATLRCSPISGHTSVYWYQQALGLGLQFLLWYDEGEERNRGNFPPRFSGRQFPNYSSELNVNALELEDSALYLCASSPGQGNYGYTFGSGTRLTVV.

The rearrangement uses TRBV7-2 and TRBJ1-1, with D perhaps TRBD1 (5 bases). Germline V lookup: CDR1 SGHTA, CDR2 FQGNSA. The CDR3 length is 14 residues. Trimming left V 1 base short and J 5 bases short, with 11 bases between. CDR3 sequence (DNA): TGTGCCAGCAGCTTAGGGAGCAGGGAAACTGAAGCTTTCTTT. It is translated as CASSLGSRETEAFF.

The chain is built from TRBV2 and TRBJ2-5; D is perhaps TRBD1 or TRBD2 (7 bases each). This CDR3 has 16 residues. The germline CDR1 and CDR2 sequences are SNHLY and FYNNEI. V was clipped by 5 bases and J by 1 base, with 17 bases between them. The CDR3 is CASSWYRGGGQETQYF. The CDR3, as DNA: TGTGCCAGCAGTTGGTACAGGGGAGGGGGCCAAGAGACCCAGTACTTC.

On this clone: At one end the junction does not follow the germline gene, possibly because of a read error. The V and J genes are TRBV6-5 and TRBJ1-4; no clear D gene. From germline, CDR1 is MNHEY and CDR2 SVGAGI. CDR3 length: 11 amino acids. The CDR3 is CASSLVEELFF. The CDR3 DNA is TGTGCCAGCAGTTTGGTTGAAGAACTGTTTTTT.